This is a list of T cell receptor beta chains from one sample in a study of human T cells and chemical hapten exposure. TCRdb used MiXCR to reprocess the RACE reads, holding one entry per CDR3 protein. The table records 300,000 to 350,000 distinct CDR3 sequences, about 7% of them present only once. Sequencing used whole blood, obtained in connection with sensitization to the hapten diphenylcyclopropenone (DPC). All receptors derive from a woman aged 18-29 years with alopecia areata. Some clones in this sample may be carry-over from other donors' samples. The CDR3 runs from the conserved cysteine through the conserved F or W. Each record gives: D gene, J gene, clone size, V gene, CDR3 DNA, CDR3 protein. D genes are given only for firm matches. A clone size is listed for some rows: how often the clone was seen (once, few, many), or a class if it is expanded.

TRBD2 TRBJ2-5 few TRBV12-3/TRBV12-4 TGTGCCAGCAGCCCTGGGAGAGCGGGGGCGGGGGAGACCCAGTACTTC CASSPGRAGAGETQYF
NA TRBJ2-4 many TRBV20-1 TGCAGTGGGGGGACCGGCCTAGCCAAAAACATTCAGTACTTC CSGGTGLAKNIQYF
NA TRBJ1-6 few TRBV3-1 TGTGCCAGCCGTCTTGGAGGGGTCGATTCACCCCTCCACTTT CASRLGGVDSPLHF
NA TRBJ2-7 NA TRBV9 TGTGCCAGCAGCCCCAGTGGGGCAGGCGAGCAGTACTTC CASSPSGAGEQYF
NA TRBJ2-7 NA TRBV25-1 TGTGCCAGCAGTACCCTCAGAGACGGCCTCCTTAGCTCCTACGAGCAGTACTTC CASSTLRDGLLSSYEQYF
TRBD1 TRBJ2-1 few TRBV12-3/TRBV12-4 TGTGCCAGCAGCCGAGGACAGGGGCGCTACAATGAGCAGTTCTTC CASSRGQGRYNEQFF
NA TRBJ1-2 few TRBV3-1 TGTGCCAGCAGCCAAGAGAAAGACAGGTGGAACTATGGCTACACCTTC CASSQEKDRWNYGYTF
NA TRBJ2-1 NA TRBV13 TGTGCCAGCAGCCCGCAACTAGCCGGGGTCAATGAGCAGTTCTTC CASSPQLAGVNEQFF
NA TRBJ1-1 NA TRBV20-1 TGCAGTGCTAGTCCGGGCAGGGGGAACACTGAAGCTTTCTTT CSASPGRGNTEAFF
TRBD1 TRBJ2-3 few TRBV18 TGTGCCAGCTCACCGGGACAGGGGACGTGGACGCAGTATTTT CASSPGQGTWTQYF
NA TRBJ2-5 few TRBV27 TGTGCCAGCAGTTCCGCCCTCGTTGGGGAGACCCAGTACTTC CASSSALVGETQYF
NA TRBJ2-2 few TRBV28 TGTGCCAGCAGTTTTCCCAGGGGCGCCGGGGAGCTGTTTTTT CASSFPRGAGELFF
NA TRBJ1-5 NA TRBV28 TGTGCCAGCAGTTTATCGGGCGCAGGGACGAGACAGCCCCAGCATTTT CASSLSGAGTRQPQHF
NA TRBJ1-1 NA TRBV6-1 TGTGCCAGCAGTGAAAAACCGAGGACTGAAGCTTTCTTT CASSEKPRTEAFF
NA TRBJ1-2 many TRBV6-2/TRBV6-3 TGTGCCAGCACTAAGGACAGAAACTATGGCTACACCTTC CASTKDRNYGYTF
NA TRBJ2-3 few TRBV14 TGTGCCAGCAGCCAGGCGCCCGGCACAGATACGCAGTATTTT CASSQAPGTDTQYF
NA TRBJ1-3 many TRBV4-3 TGCGCCAGCAGCCAAGATTGGGGTGGTGGAAACACCATATATTTT CASSQDWGGGNTIYF
TRBD1 TRBJ2-7 many TRBV29-1 TGCAGCGTTGAAGTGGGACAGGCAACATACGGGAGGCAGTACTTC CSVEVGQATYGRQYF
NA TRBJ1-2 NA TRBV11-1 TGTGCCAGCAGCTTACTTCTCTCCGCAGGGTGGGAAGATGGCTACACCTTC CASSLLLSAGWEDGYTF
NA TRBJ1-1 many TRBV7-6 TGTGCCAGCAGCCGCCTCCCTCATCTCTCGGACAGCACCCTTAAGGTCACTGAAGCTTTCTTT CASSRLPHLSDSTLKVTEAFF
NA TRBJ2-3 many TRBV5-1 TGCGCCAGCAGCTTGGATTTTTTCGGGGCGGATACGCAGTATTTT CASSLDFFGADTQYF
TRBD2 TRBJ2-1 many TRBV20-1 TGCAGTGCTAGAATCCAGCGGGGGAGCCAGTACAATGAGCAGTTCTTC CSARIQRGSQYNEQFF
NA TRBJ2-1 many TRBV15 TGTGCCACCAGCCCGGGGTTCTCCTACAATGAGCAGTTCTTC CATSPGFSYNEQFF
TRBD2 TRBJ2-2 NA TRBV5-1 TGCGCCAGCAAGGAACGGGGGGGCCCTGGGGAGCTGTTTTTT CASKERGGPGELFF
TRBD2 TRBJ2-7 NA TRBV18 TGTGCCAGCTCACCACGCAGCGGGAGCCACGAGCAGTACTTC CASSPRSGSHEQYF
TRBD2 TRBJ2-7 NA TRBV5-4 TGTGCCAGCAGCTCCTGGACTAGCGGGGGTCCCTACGAGCAGTACTTC CASSSWTSGGPYEQYF
NA TRBJ2-6 many TRBV12-3/TRBV12-4 TGTGCCAGCAGTTTAGCATTCGAACAGGTCAGCTCTGGGGCCAACGTCCTGACTTTC CASSLAFEQVSSGANVLTF
TRBD1 TRBJ1-2 NA TRBV4-3 TGCGCCAGCAGCCAAGATGTACAGGGGCCGGTCTATGGCCACACCTTC CASSQDVQGPVYGHTF
NA TRBJ2-3 many TRBV6-2/TRBV6-3 TGTGCCAGCAGTTACTCGGTGCAACCAGATACGCAGTATTTT CASSYSVQPDTQYF
NA TRBJ2-1 few TRBV14 TGTGCCAGCAGCCAAGATCGACAGCGTAGGTACAATGAGCAGTTCTTC CASSQDRQRRYNEQFF
NA TRBJ2-2 many TRBV6-5 TGTGCCAGCAGCGCCATTGGGGGGCGAGGCGGGGAGCTGTTTTTT CASSAIGGRGGELFF
TRBD2 TRBJ2-3 many TRBV13 TGTGCCAGCAGCAAGGGACTAGCGGAGTCCACAGATACGCAGTATTTT CASSKGLAESTDTQYF
NA TRBJ2-1 few TRBV6-1 TGTGCCAGCAGTGAACGGGGAGACTACAATGAGCAGTTCTTC CASSERGDYNEQFF
TRBD1 TRBJ2-1 many TRBV5-5 TGTGCCAGCAGCTTTTCCGGGACAGCCACCTACAATGAGCAGTTCTTC CASSFSGTATYNEQFF
NA TRBJ1-1 NA TRBV6-2/TRBV6-3 TGTGCCAGCAGTTACTCGATTCTCCGGGGAAACACTGAAGCTTTCTTT CASSYSILRGNTEAFF
NA TRBJ2-5 many TRBV29-1 TGCAGCGGTGGCTTCGGACAGCCGGGGCTATCGGCCCAGTACTTC CSGGFGQPGLSAQYF
TRBD2 TRBJ2-3 many TRBV13 TGTGCCAGCAGCTTAGAAGGACTAGCGGGGGGCGGAGATACGCAGTATTTT CASSLEGLAGGGDTQYF
TRBD1 TRBJ1-1 many TRBV25-1 TGTGCCAGCAGAGCCGGGACAGGGATCGCGCCTGAAGCTTTCTTT CASRAGTGIAPEAFF
NA TRBJ2-3 many TRBV12-3/TRBV12-4 TGTGCCAGCGGCGGGGACCCCACTACCCTCTACACAGATACGCAGTATTTT CASGGDPTTLYTDTQYF
NA TRBJ2-3 NA TRBV20-1 TGCAGTGCTAGAGATTTAACGGGGGGCACAGATACGCAGTATTTT CSARDLTGGTDTQYF
TRBD1 TRBJ1-1 NA TRBV2 TGTGCCAGCAGTGCTAGGACAGGGGGAGCTTTCTTT CASSARTGGAFF
NA TRBJ1-6 NA TRBV7-2 TGTGCCAGCAGCTTAGGCGGGTGGCCCCTCCACTTT CASSLGGWPLHF
TRBD1 TRBJ2-7 NA TRBV19 TGTGCCAGTAGTATAGTGGGACAGGGTATCCACGAGCAGTACTTC CASSIVGQGIHEQYF
NA TRBJ2-1 NA TRBV12-3/TRBV12-4 TGTGCCAGCAGTGGAAGAGACCCCAACGACTACAATGAGCAGTTCTTC CASSGRDPNDYNEQFF
TRBD1 TRBJ1-1 NA TRBV5-1 TGCGCCAGCAACAGGGAAGGGGGCTCTGAAGCTTTCTTT CASNREGGSEAFF
TRBD1 TRBJ2-3 few TRBV5-1 TGCGCCACCGGCCGGGACAGGACGCAGTATTTT CATGRDRTQYF
NA TRBJ1-1 few TRBV7-2 TGTGCCAGCAGCCCCCCCCCGCAGGGATTATTGGCTTTCTTT CASSPPPQGLLAFF
NA TRBJ2-7 few TRBV29-1 TGCAGCGTTGGGGTTGGTTACGAGCAGTACTTC CSVGVGYEQYF
TRBD1 TRBJ1-6 NA TRBV27 TGTGCCAGCAGCTGGGACAGACCGACGTATTCACCCCTCCACTTT CASSWDRPTYSPLHF
TRBD1 TRBJ2-4 few TRBV11-1 TGTGCCAGCAGCACGGGACAGGAAAACATTCAGTACTTC CASSTGQENIQYF
NA TRBJ1-3 NA TRBV7-2 TGTGCCAGCAGCCCTGGCGGGTCCGCTCTTGGAAACACCATATATTTT CASSPGGSALGNTIYF
TRBD1 TRBJ1-1 few TRBV7-8 TGTGCCATCGGGGACAGGCCCATAGGCACTGAAGCTTTCTTT CAIGDRPIGTEAFF
NA TRBJ1-2 NA TRBV29-1 TGCAGCGTTGAAGCGAGGGAGTACTATGGCTACACCTTC CSVEAREYYGYTF
NA TRBJ2-7 many TRBV12-3/TRBV12-4 TGTGCCAGCAGTTTTAATCCGGGGATGAGCTCCTACGAGCAGTACTTC CASSFNPGMSSYEQYF
NA TRBJ2-4 NA TRBV4-3 TGCGCCAGCAGCCCCACGGTCCAGGGACGACTGACCAAAAACATTCAGTACTTC CASSPTVQGRLTKNIQYF